This T cell receptor beta chain was captured by sequencing in a study of cytomegalovirus exposure and HLA in healthy donors. This CDR3 is 17 amino acids long. J gave up 2 bases and V 7 bases, and 15 bases lay outside the gene matches. Per germline, CDR1 SEHNR and CDR2 FQNEAQ (reference sequence). On this clone: Its antigen remains unidentified.

The PCR contained 60 Vbeta and 13 Jbeta primers. Using immunoSEQ multiplex PCR, the repertoire was profiled, and TCRdb retains in-frame clones only, with some absent. The data contain 110,000 or so clones, approximately 14% of them singletons. Study conclusions and caveats: Researchers reported in a later analysis that a missense DCLRE1C variant was tied to TCR beta V- and J-gene trimming. Within an earlier analysis, most TCR beta V segments proved productive either about 90% or about 30% of the time. CMV serostatus was the sole immune exposure data available.

Samples came from healthy bone marrow donors. The sequenced material came from PBMCs. The sequence was collected from a female donor in good health and CMV-seronegative. This chain uses TRBV7-9 with TRBJ1-2; 8 positions match TRBD1. The CDR3 nucleotides read TGTGCCAGCACTCCTAGCCGGACAGGGAGGGGAAACTATGGCTACACCTTC. Protein: CASTPSRTGRGNYGYTF.